Below, 10 T cell receptor beta chains from the same sample are listed, as sequenced in a study of response to subunit inactivated influenza vaccine. TCRdb recomputed calls from the RT-PCR reads with MiXCR, one row per CDR3 protein. The table has approximately 570,000 distinct CDR3 sequences, approximately 7.1% seen once; the top ten hold 10% to 15%. The input for sequencing was PBMCs from blood, taken around 25 months after vaccination. Receptor source: a man aged 50-75 years who received an inactivated influenza vaccine.

This chain links TRBV6-5 with TRBJ2-5; no firm D call. The germline gives CDR1 MNHEY, CDR2 SVGAGI. The CDR3 runs to 15 residues. V was trimmed by 0 bases and J by 4 bases, leaving 12 bases between them. The CDR3 sequence: CASSYSLGISETQYF. For the CDR3, the DNA is TGTGCCAGCAGTTACTCTTTAGGGATTTCAGAGACCCAGTACTTC.

This clonotype showed up many times. The V and J genes are TRBV20-1 and TRBJ2-5; TRBD1 agrees at 11 bases. Germline loops: CDR1 DFQATT, CDR2 SNEGSKA (reference sequence). CDR3 length equals 16 residues. V lost 3 bases to trimming and J lost 0 bases; unmatched junction nucleotides: 6. The CDR3 loop reads CSASEGQGVNQETQYF. DNA for the CDR3: TGCAGTGCTAGCGAGGGACAGGGGGTCAACCAAGAGACCCAGTACTTC.

This clonotype was observed many times. V gene TRBV28 combines with J gene TRBJ2-7; D may correspond to TRBD1 or TRBD2 (5 bases each). Trimming cost V 10 bases and J 6 bases, with 16 bases left between them. CDR3 length equals 12 residues. CDR1 is MDHEN, CDR2 SYDVKM, per germline. The CDR3 sequence is CAILGPGAEQYF. The CDR3 nucleotides read TGTGCCATCCTGGGACCTGGGGCCGAGCAGTACTTC.

This clonotype was seen more than once but under ten times. The chain uses TRBV20-1 and TRBJ2-7; the match to TRBD2 covers 11 bases. CDR3 length equals 16 residues. CDR1 DFQATT and CDR2 SNEGSKA come from the germline V gene (reference sequence). After removal of 1 base from V and 3 bases from J, the junction contained 8 bases not matched to a gene. In nucleotides, the CDR3 is TGCAGTGCTAGAGGTAGCGGGGGGGCCTCGGTCTACGAGCAGTACTTC. Its translation: CSARGSGGASVYEQYF.

This clonotype was observed a handful of times. This chain connects TRBV10-3 to TRBJ1-5; 8 nucleotides match TRBD1. Trimming took 8 bases from V and 5 from J; bases not matched to a gene: 5. This CDR3 comprises 13 residues. The V gene's germline CDR1 is ENHRY and CDR2 SYGVKD. The CDR3 region is CAIRTGGDQPQHF. For the CDR3, the DNA is TGTGCCATCCGTACAGGGGGTGATCAGCCCCAGCATTTT.

There are many counts of this clonotype. The chain carries TRBV20-1 and TRBJ2-2; TRBD1 aligns across 10 bases. CDR1 DFQATT and CDR2 SNEGSKA come from the germline V gene (reference sequence). After removal of 6 bases from V and 2 bases from J, the junction contained 3 bases not matched to a gene. CDR3 size: 14 residues. CDR3 region: CSAGTGVNTGELFF. The CDR3 bases are TGCAGTGCCGGGACAGGGGTAAACACCGGGGAGCTGTTTTTT.

The J gene is TRBJ2-5, the V gene TRBV12-3 or TRBV12-4; D is perhaps TRBD2 (6 bases). Between the trimmed V and J ends, which lost 4 bases and 2 bases, there was a span of 14 bases. The CDR3 covers 15 residues. CDR3 nucleotides: TGTGCCAGCAGTTACGGCTGGAGGGAACAAGAGACCCAGTACTTC. Its translation is CASSYGWREQETQYF.

A word on this clonotype: With a much larger clone just one base away, this may be a read error. The CDR3 does not close with the conserved phenylalanine or tryptophan, likely indicating a read error. The chain carries TRBV14 and TRBJ1-1, with 7 bases matching TRBD1. Trimming took 4 bases from V and 2 from J; bases not matched to a gene: 7. This CDR3 comprises 15 residues. CDR1 SGHDN and CDR2 FVKESK come from the germline V gene. The CDR3 loop reads CASSLRQGLNTEAFS. In DNA form, the CDR3 reads TGTGCCAGCAGCCTTCGACAGGGACTCAACACTGAAGCTTTCTCT.

This clonotype was seen ten or more times. The V and J genes are TRBV12-3 or TRBV12-4 and TRBJ2-1, with D tentatively TRBD1 or TRBD2 (5 bases each). V lost 6 bases and J 13 bases, leaving 19 bases between the germline ends. CDR3 size: 13 residues. The CDR3 loop is CASSPLLWGKQFF. The CDR3 region has the DNA TGTGCCAGCAGCCCCTTGTTGTGGGGGAAACAGTTCTTC.

The sample holds many counts of this clonotype. The chain is built from TRBV24-1 and TRBJ2-5; 7 bases fit TRBD1. Losses at the gene ends were 12 bases for V and 4 bases for J; bases not matched to a gene: 16. Germline CDR1 and CDR2: KGHDR and SFDVKD. CDR3 length: 15 amino acids. For the CDR3, the DNA is TGTGCCTCGAGCAGTCTTAACAGGGGCGGAGAGACCCAGTACTTC. It encodes CASSSLNRGGETQYF.